This TCR beta chain was sequenced for a study of cytomegalovirus exposure and HLA in healthy donors. PCR amplification relied on 60 Vbeta primers (plus 13 Jbeta primers). The method was immunoSEQ multiplex PCR; TCRdb's version includes in-frame clones alone and lacks a portion of them. The sample consists of fewer than 200,000 clones, 65% to 80% of them appearing once. Germline values: CDR1 SGHDT, CDR2 YYEEEE. The CDR3 is 16 residues long. V lost 0 bases, J lost 11 bases, and 16 bases stayed unmatched. Input material: PBMCs. V is TRBV5-6 and J is TRBJ2-5; 7 nucleotides line up with TRBD2. The source is a woman aged 40 to 55 in good health and CMV-seropositive. CDR3: CASSLEGPAGHFKQYF. CDR3 nucleotides: TGTGCCAGCAGCTTGGAAGGGCCAGCGGGGCATTTCAAGCAGTACTTC. Drawing the rest from reference TRBV5-6 and TRBJ2-5, the complete variable domain is DAGVTQSPTHLIKTRGQQVTLRCSPKSGHDTVSWYQQALGQGPQFIFQYYEEEERQRGNFPDRFSGHQFPNYSSELNVNALLLGDSALYLCASSLEGPAGHFKQYFGPGTRLLVL.